Presented here are 23 T cell receptor beta chains from one specimen sequenced in a study of identical twins. TCRdb independently ran MiXCR on the 5' RACE reads; one entry per CDR3 protein. The sample has under 900,000 distinct CDR3 sequences, approximately 18% seen once. The same sample was also studied in work on T cells expressing NK-cell markers.

The sequenced sample was PBMCs. The source of these receptors is a woman between 18 and 29 years old in good health.

CDR3 amino acids: CSARGTSAIGELFF. The CDR3, as DNA: TGCAGTGCTAGAGGGACTAGCGCCATCGGGGAGCTGTTTTTT. The rearrangement joins TRBV20-1 to TRBJ2-2; 9 bases fit TRBD2. J was trimmed by 7 bases and V by 1 base; bases with no gene match: 4. This CDR3 has 14 residues. Germline loops: CDR1 DFQATT, CDR2 SNEGSKA (reference sequence).

This clonotype appeared many times. The gene calls are TRBV4-2 and TRBJ2-1; 15 bases agree with TRBD2. Germline V gene sequence: CDR1 LGHNA, CDR2 YNFKEQ. This CDR3 region has 19 residues. With V trimmed by 4 bases and J by 0 bases, 7 bases remained unmatched. CDR3 in amino acids: CASSPTGLAGGSSYNEQFF. CDR3 sequence (DNA): TGTGCCAGCAGCCCAACGGGACTAGCGGGGGGCAGCTCCTACAATGAGCAGTTCTTC.

The V call is TRBV20-1, the J call TRBJ1-6; D possibly corresponds to TRBD1 (5 bases). Trimming removed 0 bases from V and 9 bases from J, with 15 bases in between. Germline V gene sequence: CDR1 DFQATT, CDR2 SNEGSKA (reference sequence). CDR3 size: 15 residues. The CDR3 nucleotides are TGCAGTGCTAGAGATCGAAGAAGGGACGGTTCACCCCTCCACTTT. It is translated as CSARDRRRDGSPLHF.

This clonotype was seen a handful of times. The chain carries TRBV6-5 and TRBJ1-4, with D perhaps matching TRBD1 (6 bases). V was pared by 0 bases and J by 5 bases, with 10 bases between. The germline V gene has CDR1 MNHEY and CDR2 SVGAGI. CDR3 length equals 15 residues. The chain's CDR3 is CASSYSQGPNEKLFF. CDR3 DNA: TGTGCCAGCAGTTACTCGCAGGGGCCGAATGAAAAACTGTTTTTT.

The genes are TRBV12-3 or TRBV12-4 and TRBJ2-1, with D tentatively TRBD1 (6 bases). CDR3 length: 13 amino acids. With 1 base removed from V and 9 bases from J, the gap between germline ends came to 10 bases. The chain's CDR3 is CASSLGGPGEQFF. CDR3 bases: TGTGCCAGCAGTTTAGGGGGGCCAGGTGAGCAGTTCTTC.

The V gene is TRBV9, the J gene TRBJ2-3, with 8 bases matching TRBD2. Germline V gene lookup returns CDR1 SGDLS and CDR2 YYNGEE. The CDR3 runs 16 residues. Trimming removed 0 bases from V and 2 bases from J; junction bases left unmatched: 5. CDR3: CASSVARGGSTDTQYF. The CDR3, as DNA: TGTGCCAGCAGCGTAGCACGGGGGGGCTCCACAGATACGCAGTATTTT. The complete variable domain, with remaining parts taken from reference TRBV9 and TRBJ2-3, reads DSGVTQTPKHLITATGQRVTLRCSPRSGDLSVYWYQQSLDQGLQFLIQYYNGEERAKGNILERFSAQQFPDLHSELNLSSLELGDSALYFCASSVARGGSTDTQYFGPGTRLTVL.

DNA of the CDR3: TGTGCCAGCAGCTCCACCTCCACCGAAAAACTGTTTTTT. This codes for CASSSTSTEKLFF. The V and J genes are TRBV7-9 and TRBJ1-4, with D uncertain. The CDR3 has 13 amino acids. Germline CDR1 reads SEHNR; CDR2 reads FQNEAQ (reference sequence). Trimming stripped 4 bases from V and 8 bases from J, with 11 bases between.

This clonotype occurred a few times. The chain is built from TRBV5-1 and TRBJ1-6; 9 positions match TRBD1. Germline CDR1 and CDR2: SGHRS and YFSETQ. The CDR3 has 15 residues. The J segment lost 7 bases and the V segment lost 2 bases, leaving 4 bases of the junction unmatched. CDR3 DNA: TGCGCCAGCAGCTTTGGGGACAGGGAGAATTCACCCCTCCACTTT. Protein: CASSFGDRENSPLHF.

The V and J genes are TRBV20-1 and TRBJ2-7; 7 bases align to TRBD2. The germline CDR1 and CDR2 sequences are DFQATT and SNEGSKA (reference sequence). The length of the CDR3 is 13 residues. J lost 4 bases, V lost 1 base, and 4 bases had no gene match. Here the CDR3 DNA reads TGCAGTGCTAGAGGGCGGGAGCTGTACGAGCAGTACTTC. Its translation is CSARGRELYEQYF.

This clonotype occurred a few times. V is TRBV10-3 and J is TRBJ2-1; 8 nucleotides line up with TRBD2. V shed 6 bases and J 10 bases; nucleotides not matched to a gene: 11. The CDR3 sequence is 14 residues long. The germline CDR1 and CDR2 sequences are ENHRY and SYGVKD. CDR3 loop: CAIRTSGNIGEQFF. The CDR3 DNA follows: TGTGCCATCAGAACTAGCGGCAACATCGGGGAGCAGTTCTTC.

The chain employs TRBV6-5 and TRBJ1-1; TRBD1 is a possible D gene (6 bases). This CDR3 has 16 residues. V was shortened by 2 bases and J by 1 base, with 14 bases between the two germline ends. Per germline, CDR1 MNHEY and CDR2 SVGAGI. The chain's CDR3 is CASSYGFRGRNTEAFF. The CDR3 DNA reads as TGTGCCAGCAGTTACGGGTTCAGGGGCAGGAACACTGAAGCTTTCTTT.

Only a few counts were recorded for this clonotype. V and J are TRBV9 and TRBJ2-3, with TRBD1 matching over 11 bases. The V segment lost 3 bases and the J segment 5 bases; nucleotides outside the gene matches: 5. Germline CDR1 is SGDLS and CDR2 is YYNGEE. The CDR3 has 15 residues. Here the CDR3 DNA reads TGTGCCAGCAGCGACGGGGGACAGGGGGAAGATACGCAGTATTTT. Residues: CASSDGGQGEDTQYF.

This sequence joins TRBV12-3 or TRBV12-4 and TRBJ2-5; 9 bases match TRBD2. Germline trimming cut 6 bases from V and 5 bases from J; bases unmatched to any gene: 10. This CDR3 region has 15 residues. The CDR3 reads CASRRRGGRWETQYF. The CDR3 coding sequence is TGTGCCAGCAGGCGGCGGGGGGGCCGATGGGAGACCCAGTACTTC.

The gene calls are TRBV20-1 and TRBJ2-1; D is perhaps TRBD2 (6 bases). CDR1 is DFQATT, CDR2 SNEGSKA, per germline (reference sequence). The CDR3 is 14 residues long. V shed 4 bases and J shed 1 base, with 11 bases lying between them. CDR3 residues: CSATTGTSYNEQFF. CDR3 DNA sequence: TGCAGTGCTACGACCGGGACTTCCTACAATGAGCAGTTCTTC.

This clonotype was recorded many times. A junction end diverges from the germline sequence, so it may reflect a read error. The genes are TRBV7-9 and TRBJ1-5; D is ambiguous. Germline assignment: CDR1 SEHNR and CDR2 FQNEAQ (reference sequence). CDR3 length equals 12 residues. The CDR3 loop is CASSLVGQPQHF. In DNA, the CDR3 is TGCGCCAGCAGCTTGGTGGGTCAGCCCCAGCATTTT.

This chain connects TRBV18 to TRBJ2-6; possibly TRBD2 for D (5 bases). V shed 6 bases and J shed 0 bases, with 9 bases lying between them. This CDR3 region has 15 residues. Per the germline V gene, CDR1 is KGHSH and CDR2 is LQKENI. CDR3 amino acids: CASSTGSSGANVLTF. CDR3 in DNA: TGTGCCAGCTCGACGGGGAGCTCTGGGGCCAACGTCCTGACTTTC.

The chain carries TRBV20-1 and TRBJ2-7, with unresolved D. The CDR3 has 13 amino acids. Germline CDR1 and CDR2: DFQATT and SNEGSKA (reference sequence). Deletions cut 3 bases from V and 6 bases from J, with 15 bases between. The CDR3 protein is CSARSPDNGEQYF. The DNA of the CDR3 is TGCAGTGCTAGGAGCCCTGACAACGGCGAGCAGTACTTC.

The chain has TRBV15 and TRBJ1-2; TRBD1 agrees at 8 bases. After removal of 3 bases from V and 8 bases from J, the junction contained 5 bases not matched to a gene. The length of the CDR3 is 13 residues. Germline V gene data show CDR1 as LNHNV and CDR2 as YYDKDF (reference sequence). CDR3 sequence reads: CATSSGQGDGYTF. Here the CDR3 DNA reads TGTGCCACCAGCAGTGGACAGGGAGACGGCTACACCTTC.

This clonotype has more than one count but fewer than ten. The chain carries TRBV7-8 and TRBJ1-2; maybe TRBD1 (6 bases). Germline values: CDR1 SGHVS, CDR2 FQNEAQ. V gave up 4 bases and J gave up 3 bases, with 15 bases separating them. The CDR3 sequence is 15 residues long. This CDR3 reads CASSSDIWTDYGYTF. In DNA, the CDR3 is TGTGCCAGCAGCTCGGACATATGGACAGACTATGGCTACACCTTC.

In its sample, this clonotype was seen a few times. The chain recombines TRBV27 with TRBJ2-2; perhaps D is TRBD1 or TRBD2 (6 bases each). This CDR3 is built from 17 residues. CDR1 is MNHEY and CDR2 is SMNVEV in the germline V gene (reference sequence). The V end was cut by 7 bases, the J end by 4 bases, with 22 bases between. CDR3 region: CASMGGIRTASTGELFF. CDR3 nucleotide sequence: TGTGCCAGCATGGGGGGCATAAGGACGGCCAGCACCGGGGAGCTGTTTTTT.

In this sample, this clonotype turned up a few times. The V call is TRBV20-1, the J call TRBJ2-1; 15 bases agree with TRBD2. CDR1 and CDR2 (germline): DFQATT, SNEGSKA (reference sequence). The CDR3 sequence is 18 residues long. Trimming cost V 6 bases and J 1 base; bases outside gene matches: 10. The CDR3 here is CSAAGLAGGPGSYNEQFF. The CDR3 region has the DNA TGCAGTGCGGCCGGACTAGCGGGAGGGCCGGGGTCCTACAATGAGCAGTTCTTC.

The chain carries TRBV2 and TRBJ1-2, with no clear D. The CDR3 length is 13 residues. V lost 2 bases and J 8 bases, leaving 12 bases between the germline ends. Looked up from germline, CDR1 is SNHLY and CDR2 is FYNNEI. The CDR3 DNA reads TGTGCCAGCAGTGAACGGGCCCCGATAGGCTACACCTTC. Its translation: CASSERAPIGYTF.

The chain combines TRBV30 with TRBJ2-1, with TRBD2 matching over 8 bases. The trim removed 0 bases at V and 4 bases at J, leaving 5 bases unmatched. Germline V gene sequence: CDR1 GTSNPN, CDR2 SVGIG (reference sequence). The CDR3 length is 15 residues. For the CDR3, the DNA is TGTGCCTGGAGTGTAAACGGGAGGGGGTACAATGAGCAGTTCTTC. Translating gives CAWSVNGRGYNEQFF.